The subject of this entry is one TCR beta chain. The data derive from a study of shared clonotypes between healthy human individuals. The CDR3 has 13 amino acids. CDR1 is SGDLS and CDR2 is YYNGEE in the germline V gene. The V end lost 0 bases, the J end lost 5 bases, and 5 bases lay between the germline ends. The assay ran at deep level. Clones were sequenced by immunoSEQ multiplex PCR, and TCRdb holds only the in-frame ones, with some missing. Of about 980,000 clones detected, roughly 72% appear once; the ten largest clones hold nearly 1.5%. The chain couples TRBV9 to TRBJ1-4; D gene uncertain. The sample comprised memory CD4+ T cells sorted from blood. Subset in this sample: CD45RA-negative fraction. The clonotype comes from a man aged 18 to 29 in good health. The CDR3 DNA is TGTGCCAGCAGCGTAGGACCAAATGAAAAACTGTTTTTT. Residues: CASSVGPNEKLFF.